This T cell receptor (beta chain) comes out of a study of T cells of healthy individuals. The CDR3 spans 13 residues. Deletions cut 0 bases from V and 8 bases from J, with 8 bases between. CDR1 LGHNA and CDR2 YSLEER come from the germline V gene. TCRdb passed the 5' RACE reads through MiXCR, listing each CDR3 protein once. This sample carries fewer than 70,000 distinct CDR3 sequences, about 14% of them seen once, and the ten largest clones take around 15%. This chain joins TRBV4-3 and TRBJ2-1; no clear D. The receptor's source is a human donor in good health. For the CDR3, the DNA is TGCGCCAGCAGCCAAGAGACTGAGTATGAGCAGTTCTTC. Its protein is CASSQETEYEQFF.